The entry that follows covers one TCR beta chain sequence. Its antigen is still unknown. There was relapse after autologous stem cell transplantation in every patient, and there was variation in brentuximab vedotin exposure. With magnetic negative selection, CD4+ T cells were purified from PBMCs that had been thawed. Best overall response was complete response, partial response or progressive disease in these relapsed/refractory classical Hodgkin lymphoma patients. V was shortened by 1 base and J by 6 bases, with 7 bases between the two germline ends. Germline assignment: CDR1 DFQATT and CDR2 SNEGSKA (reference sequence). CDR3 length equals 11 residues. The data originate from a study of PD-1 blockade in classical Hodgkin lymphoma. Using immunoSEQ multiplex PCR, the repertoire was profiled, and TCRdb retains in-frame clones only, with some absent. The sample shows about 35,000 clones, about nine tenths of them seen only once.

Study findings and constraints: A significant rise in TCR diversity was seen by C4D1 for CD4+ cells but not for CD8+ cells.

The rearrangement uses TRBV20-1 and TRBJ2-7; D is unclear. The source was CD4+ T cells from blood, collected at baseline. The sequence came from a human donor with classical Hodgkin lymphoma. The CDR3 region has the DNA TGCAGTGCTAGAGGTCTGGTCGAGCAGTACTTC. It codes for CSARGLVEQYF.